The sample holds a few counts of the clone carrying this TCR beta chain. What it binds is not known. This entry comes from a study of T cells after yellow fever vaccination. Broader study findings: A faster peak, day 5 versus 15, was reached by the weaker secondary response. Only a small proportion of the clonotypes turned up in both the CD4 and the CD8 compartments, likely arising from convergent recombination. Within FACS-sorted repertoires, abundant clonotypes contaminating from the bulk population could be present.

Synthesis of TCR cDNA relied on 5'RACE template switching, which attached a universal primer site and UMIs. One entry per CDR3 protein results from TCRdb running MiXCR on the 5' RACE reads. This sample has 450,000 to 550,000 distinct CDR3 sequences, with less than 20% found just once. CDR1 and CDR2 from the germline V gene are SGHDT and YYEEEE. V gave up 4 bases and J gave up 5 bases, with 10 bases separating them. The CDR3 extends over 14 amino acids. This chain joins TRBV5-6 and TRBJ1-6, with unresolved D. This receptor was obtained from a man aged 30 to 45 who received the YFV17D yellow fever vaccine. This material consisted of PBMCs, taken 15 days after the yellow fever booster vaccination. Here the CDR3 reads CASSQRPNNSPLHF. In nucleotides, the CDR3 is TGTGCCAGCAGCCAAAGGCCCAATAATTCACCCCTCCACTTT.